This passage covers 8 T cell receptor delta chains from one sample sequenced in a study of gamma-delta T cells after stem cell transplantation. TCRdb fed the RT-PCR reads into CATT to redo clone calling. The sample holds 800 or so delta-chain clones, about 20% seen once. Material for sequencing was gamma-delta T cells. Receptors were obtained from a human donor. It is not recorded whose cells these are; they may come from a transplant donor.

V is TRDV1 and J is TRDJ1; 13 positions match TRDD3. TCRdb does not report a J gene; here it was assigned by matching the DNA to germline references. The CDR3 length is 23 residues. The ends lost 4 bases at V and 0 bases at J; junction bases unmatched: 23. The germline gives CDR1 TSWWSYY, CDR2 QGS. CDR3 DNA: TGTGCTCTTGGGGGAGCAACTTCCTACCAGTACTGGGGGATACGCTTTTACACCGATAAACTCATCTTT. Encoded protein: CALGGATSYQYWGIRFYTDKLIF.

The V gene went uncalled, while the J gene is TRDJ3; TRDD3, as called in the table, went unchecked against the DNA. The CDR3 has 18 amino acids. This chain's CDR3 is CACDTAAAATWDTRQMFF. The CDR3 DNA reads TGTGCCTGTGACACTGCGGCCGCAGCCACCTGGGACACCCGACAGATGTTTTTC.

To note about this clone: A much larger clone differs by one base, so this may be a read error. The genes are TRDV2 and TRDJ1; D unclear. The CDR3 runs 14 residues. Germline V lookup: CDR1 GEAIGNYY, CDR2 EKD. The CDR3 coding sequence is TGTGCCTGTGGCACCGTAAGTAACACCGATAAACTCATCTTT. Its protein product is CACGTVSNTDKLIF.

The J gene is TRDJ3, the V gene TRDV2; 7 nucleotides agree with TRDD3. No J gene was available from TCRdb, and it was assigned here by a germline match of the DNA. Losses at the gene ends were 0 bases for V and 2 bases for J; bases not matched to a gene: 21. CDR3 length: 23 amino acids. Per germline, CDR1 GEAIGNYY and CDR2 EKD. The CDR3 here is CACDTVLERLGDIPPWDTRQMFF. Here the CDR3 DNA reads TGTGCCTGTGACACCGTGCTCGAACGCCTCGGGGATATACCCCCCTGGGACACCCGACAGATGTTTTTC.

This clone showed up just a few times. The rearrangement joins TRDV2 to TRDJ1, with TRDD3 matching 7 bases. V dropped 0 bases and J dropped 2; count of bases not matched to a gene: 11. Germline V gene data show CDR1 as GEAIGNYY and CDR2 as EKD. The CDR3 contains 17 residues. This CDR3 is CACDTVATGARTDKLIF. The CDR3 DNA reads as TGTGCCTGTGACACCGTGGCTACTGGGGCCCGGACCGATAAACTCATCTTT.

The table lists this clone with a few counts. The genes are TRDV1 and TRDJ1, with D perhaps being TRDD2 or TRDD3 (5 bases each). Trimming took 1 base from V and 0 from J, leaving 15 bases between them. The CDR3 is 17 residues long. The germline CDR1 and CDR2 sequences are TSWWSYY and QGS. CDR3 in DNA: TGTGCTCTTGGGGAACAAGTCTTCCGGGGGGACACCGATAAACTCATCTTT. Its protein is CALGEQVFRGDTDKLIF.

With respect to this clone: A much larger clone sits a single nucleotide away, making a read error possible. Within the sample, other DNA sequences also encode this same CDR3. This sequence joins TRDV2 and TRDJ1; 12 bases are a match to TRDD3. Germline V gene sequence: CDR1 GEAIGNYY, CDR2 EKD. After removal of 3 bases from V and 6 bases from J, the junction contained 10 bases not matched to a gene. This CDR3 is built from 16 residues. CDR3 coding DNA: TGTGCCTGTGACCCAATACTGGGGGATACCCCAAATAAACTCATCTTT. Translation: CACDPILGDTPNKLIF.

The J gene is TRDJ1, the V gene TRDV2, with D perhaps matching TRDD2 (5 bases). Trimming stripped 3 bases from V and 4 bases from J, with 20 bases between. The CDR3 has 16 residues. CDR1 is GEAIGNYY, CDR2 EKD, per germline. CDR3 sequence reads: CACDFLMVGTRDKLIF. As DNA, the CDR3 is TGTGCCTGTGACTTCCTCATGGTTGGTACTCGCGATAAACTCATCTTT.